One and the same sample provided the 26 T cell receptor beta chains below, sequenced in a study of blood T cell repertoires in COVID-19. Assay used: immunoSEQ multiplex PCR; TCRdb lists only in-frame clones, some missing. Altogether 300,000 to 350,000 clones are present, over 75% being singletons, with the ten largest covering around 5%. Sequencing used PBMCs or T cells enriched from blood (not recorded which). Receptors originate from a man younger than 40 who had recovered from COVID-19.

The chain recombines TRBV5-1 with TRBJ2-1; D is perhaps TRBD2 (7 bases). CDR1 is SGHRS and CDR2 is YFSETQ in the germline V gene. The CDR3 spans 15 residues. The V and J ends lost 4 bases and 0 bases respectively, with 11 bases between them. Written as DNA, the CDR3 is TGCGCCAGCAGCACCGCGGGGGCCTCCTACAATGAGCAGTTCTTC. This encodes CASSTAGASYNEQFF.

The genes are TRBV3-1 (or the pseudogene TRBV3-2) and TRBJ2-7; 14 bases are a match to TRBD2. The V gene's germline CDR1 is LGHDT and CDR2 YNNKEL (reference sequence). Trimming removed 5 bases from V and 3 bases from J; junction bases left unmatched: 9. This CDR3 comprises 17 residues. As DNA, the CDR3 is TGTGCCAGCAGCAGCGGACTAGCGGGGGGAGGGTACTACGAGCAGTACTTC. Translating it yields CASSSGLAGGGYYEQYF.

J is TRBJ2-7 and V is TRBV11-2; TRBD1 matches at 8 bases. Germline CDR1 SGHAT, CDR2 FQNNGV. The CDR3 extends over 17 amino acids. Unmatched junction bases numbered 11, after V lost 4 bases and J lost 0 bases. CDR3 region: CASSSPRQGSSSYEQYF. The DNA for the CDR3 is TGTGCCAGCAGCTCACCCCGACAGGGGTCGAGCTCCTACGAGCAGTACTTC.

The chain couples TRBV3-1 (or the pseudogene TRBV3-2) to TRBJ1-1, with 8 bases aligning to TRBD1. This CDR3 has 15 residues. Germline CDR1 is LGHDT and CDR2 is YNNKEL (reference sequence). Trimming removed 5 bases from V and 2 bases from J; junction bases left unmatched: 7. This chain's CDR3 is CASSSGTGENTEAFF. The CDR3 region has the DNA TGTGCCAGCAGCTCCGGGACAGGTGAAAACACTGAAGCTTTCTTT.

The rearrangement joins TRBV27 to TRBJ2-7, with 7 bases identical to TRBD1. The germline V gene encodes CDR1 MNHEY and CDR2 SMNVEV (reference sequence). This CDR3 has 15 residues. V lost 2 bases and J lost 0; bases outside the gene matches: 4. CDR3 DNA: TGTGCCAGCAGTTTAAGTAGGGGGCCCTCCTACGAGCAGTACTTC. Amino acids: CASSLSRGPSYEQYF.

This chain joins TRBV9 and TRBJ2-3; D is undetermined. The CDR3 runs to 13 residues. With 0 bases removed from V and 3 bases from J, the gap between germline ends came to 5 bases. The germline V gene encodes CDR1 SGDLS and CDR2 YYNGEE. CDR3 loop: CASSVGHTDTQYF. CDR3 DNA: TGTGCCAGCAGCGTAGGACATACAGATACGCAGTATTTT.

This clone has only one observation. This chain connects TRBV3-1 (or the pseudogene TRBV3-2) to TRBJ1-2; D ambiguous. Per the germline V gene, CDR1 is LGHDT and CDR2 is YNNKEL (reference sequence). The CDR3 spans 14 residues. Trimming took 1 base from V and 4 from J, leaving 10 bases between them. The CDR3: CASSQGAATYGYTF. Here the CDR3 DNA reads TGTGCCAGCAGCCAAGGCGCAGCGACCTATGGCTACACCTTC.

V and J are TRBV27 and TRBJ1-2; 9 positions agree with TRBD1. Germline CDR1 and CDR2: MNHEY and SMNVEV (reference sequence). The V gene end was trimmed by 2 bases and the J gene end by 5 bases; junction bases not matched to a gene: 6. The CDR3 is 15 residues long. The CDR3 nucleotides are TGTGCCAGCAGTTTAGTTGGGACAGGGAGGTATGGCTACACCTTC. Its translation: CASSLVGTGRYGYTF.

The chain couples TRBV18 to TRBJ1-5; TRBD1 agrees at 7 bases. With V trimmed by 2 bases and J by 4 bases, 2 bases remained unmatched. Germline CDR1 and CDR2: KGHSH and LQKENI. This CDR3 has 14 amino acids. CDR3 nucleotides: TGTGCCAGCTCACCAGGGACAGTTAATCAGCCCCAGCATTTT. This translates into CASSPGTVNQPQHF.

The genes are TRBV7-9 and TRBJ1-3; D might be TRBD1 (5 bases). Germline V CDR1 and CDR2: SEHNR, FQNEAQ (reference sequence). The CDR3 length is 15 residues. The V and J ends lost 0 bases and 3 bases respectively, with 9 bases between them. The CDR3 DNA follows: TGTGCCAGCAGCTTAGCGGGGGGGATTGGAAACACCATATATTTT. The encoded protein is CASSLAGGIGNTIYF.

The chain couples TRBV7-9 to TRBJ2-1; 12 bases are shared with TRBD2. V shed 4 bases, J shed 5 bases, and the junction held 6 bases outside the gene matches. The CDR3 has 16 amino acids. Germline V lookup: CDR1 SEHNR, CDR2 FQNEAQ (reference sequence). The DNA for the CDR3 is TGTGCCAGCAGCTCCAGACTAGCGGGGGCTAACAATGAGCAGTTCTTC. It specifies CASSSRLAGANNEQFF. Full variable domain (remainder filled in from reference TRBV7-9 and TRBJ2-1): DTGVSQNPRHKITKRGQNVTFRCDPISEHNRLYWYRQTLGQGPEFLTYFQNEAQLEKSRLLSDRFSAERPKGSFSTLEIQRTEQGDSAMYLCASSSRLAGANNEQFFGPGTRLTVL.

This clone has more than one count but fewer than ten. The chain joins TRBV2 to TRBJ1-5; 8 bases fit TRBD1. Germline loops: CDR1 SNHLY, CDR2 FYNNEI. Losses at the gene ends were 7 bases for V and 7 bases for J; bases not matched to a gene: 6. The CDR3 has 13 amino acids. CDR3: CASIADRAQPQHF. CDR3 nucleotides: TGTGCCAGCATCGCGGACAGGGCCCAGCCCCAGCATTTT.

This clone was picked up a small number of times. The CDR3 DNA follows: TGTGCCAGCAGCTTACGGGGACAGGGGAGTTCACCCCTCCACTTT. Its translation: CASSLRGQGSSPLHF. The chain has TRBV7-3 and TRBJ1-6, with 10 bases lining up with TRBD1. The V gene end was trimmed by 2 bases and the J gene end by 9 bases; junction bases not matched to a gene: 4. The CDR3 has 15 amino acids. Germline lookup yields CDR1 SGHTA and CDR2 FQGTGA. Full variable domain (outside the CDR3, taken from reference TRBV7-3 and TRBJ1-6): GAGVSQTPSNKVTEKGKYVELRCDPISGHTALYWYRQSLGQGPEFLIYFQGTGAADDSGLPNDRFFAVRPEGSVSTLKIQRTERGDSAVYLCASSLRGQGSSPLHFGNGTRLTVT.

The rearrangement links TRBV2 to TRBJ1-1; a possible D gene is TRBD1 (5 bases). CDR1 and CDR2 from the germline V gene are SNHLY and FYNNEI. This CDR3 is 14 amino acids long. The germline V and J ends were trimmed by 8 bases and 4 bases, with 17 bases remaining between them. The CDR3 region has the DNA TGTGCCAGCCCGGGACTGTCCCCGGGCACTGAAGCTTTCTTT. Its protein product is CASPGLSPGTEAFF. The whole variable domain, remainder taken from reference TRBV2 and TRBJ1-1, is EPEVTQTPSHQVTQMGQEVILRCVPISNHLYFYWYRQILGQKVEFLVSFYNNEISEKSEIFDDQFSVERPDGSNFTLKIRSTKLEDSAMYFCASPGLSPGTEAFFGQGTRLTVV.

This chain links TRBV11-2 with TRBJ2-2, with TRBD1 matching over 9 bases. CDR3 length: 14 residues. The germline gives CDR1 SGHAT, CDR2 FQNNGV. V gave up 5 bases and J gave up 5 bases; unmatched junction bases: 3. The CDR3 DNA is TGTGCCAGCAGCCCAGACAGGGGGACCGGGGAGCTGTTTTTT. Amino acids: CASSPDRGTGELFF.

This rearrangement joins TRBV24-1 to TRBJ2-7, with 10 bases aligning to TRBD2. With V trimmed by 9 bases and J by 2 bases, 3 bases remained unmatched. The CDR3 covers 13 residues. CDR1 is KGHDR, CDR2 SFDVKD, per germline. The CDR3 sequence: CATSAGGPYEQYF. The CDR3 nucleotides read TGTGCCACCTCAGCGGGGGGGCCCTACGAGCAGTACTTC.

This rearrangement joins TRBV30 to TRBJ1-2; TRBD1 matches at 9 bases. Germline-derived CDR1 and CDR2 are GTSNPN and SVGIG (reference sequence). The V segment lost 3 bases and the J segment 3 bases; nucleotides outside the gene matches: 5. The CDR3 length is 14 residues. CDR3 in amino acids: CAWSRDRVDYGYTF. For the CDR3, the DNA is TGTGCCTGGAGCCGGGACAGGGTTGACTATGGCTACACCTTC.

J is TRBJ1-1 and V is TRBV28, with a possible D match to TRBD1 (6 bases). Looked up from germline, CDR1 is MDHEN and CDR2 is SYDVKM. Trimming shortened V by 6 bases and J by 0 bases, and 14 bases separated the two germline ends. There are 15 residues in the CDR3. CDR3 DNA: TGTGCCAGCAGAACCTTGGGGGGGCTGAACACTGAAGCTTTCTTT. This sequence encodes CASRTLGGLNTEAFF.

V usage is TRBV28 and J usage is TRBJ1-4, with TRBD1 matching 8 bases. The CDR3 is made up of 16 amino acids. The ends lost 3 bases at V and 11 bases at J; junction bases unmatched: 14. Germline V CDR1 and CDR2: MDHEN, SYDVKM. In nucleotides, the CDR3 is TGTGCCAGCAGTTTCGGAACCCCTGACAGGGGTTTGAAACTGTTTTTT. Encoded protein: CASSFGTPDRGLKLFF.

The CDR3 DNA reads TGTGCCAGCAGCCATAATATGGCCTCTGGAAACACCATATATTTT. It yields the protein CASSHNMASGNTIYF. This rearrangement joins TRBV11-2 to TRBJ1-3; D is ambiguous. The germline CDR1 and CDR2 sequences are SGHAT and FQNNGV. The CDR3 is made up of 15 amino acids. V lost 5 bases and J 0 bases, leaving 11 bases between the germline ends.

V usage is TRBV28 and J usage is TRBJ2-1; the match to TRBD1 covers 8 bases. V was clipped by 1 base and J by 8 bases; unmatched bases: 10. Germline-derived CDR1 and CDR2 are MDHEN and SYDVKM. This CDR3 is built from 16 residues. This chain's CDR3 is CASSLSRQGIRDEQFF. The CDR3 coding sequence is TGTGCCAGCAGTTTATCCCGACAGGGGATTAGGGATGAGCAGTTCTTC.

The CDR3 region has the DNA TGTGCCAGCAGCCAATCGGGACTAGCCCTAGATACGCAGTATTTT. Translation: CASSQSGLALDTQYF. The V gene is TRBV3-1 (or the pseudogene TRBV3-2), the J gene TRBJ2-3; 9 bases fit TRBD2. The CDR3 is 15 amino acids. CDR1 and CDR2 from the germline V gene are LGHDT and YNNKEL (reference sequence). Trimming at V came to 2 bases and at J to 5 bases, leaving 5 bases not matched to a gene.

DNA for the CDR3: TGTGCCAGCAGCCCCGGAACGGACAGGGTAATGGAGACCCAGTACTTC. Residues: CASSPGTDRVMETQYF. The J gene is TRBJ2-5, the V gene TRBV11-2; 8 bases agree with TRBD1. Looked up from germline, CDR1 is SGHAT and CDR2 is FQNNGV. The CDR3 extends over 16 amino acids. V lost 5 bases, J lost 5 bases, and 13 bases stayed unmatched.

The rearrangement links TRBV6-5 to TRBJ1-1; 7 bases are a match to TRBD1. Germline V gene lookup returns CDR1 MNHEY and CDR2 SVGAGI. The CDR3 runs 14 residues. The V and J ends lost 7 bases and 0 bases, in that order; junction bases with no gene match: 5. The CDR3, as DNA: TGTGCCAGCACCAAGGACAGGATGAACACTGAAGCTTTCTTT. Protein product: CASTKDRMNTEAFF.

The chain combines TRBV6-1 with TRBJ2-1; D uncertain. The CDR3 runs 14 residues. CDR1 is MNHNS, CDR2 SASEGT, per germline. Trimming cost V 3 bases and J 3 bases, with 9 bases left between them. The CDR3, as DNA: TGTGCCAGCAGTGACGTTTACGGCTACAATGAGCAGTTCTTC. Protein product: CASSDVYGYNEQFF.

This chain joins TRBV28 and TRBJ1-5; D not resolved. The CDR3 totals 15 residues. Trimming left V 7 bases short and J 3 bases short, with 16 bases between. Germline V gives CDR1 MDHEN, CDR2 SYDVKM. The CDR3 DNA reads TGTGCCAGCACCCCGGCGGGGTTCAACAATCAGCCCCAGCATTTT. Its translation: CASTPAGFNNQPQHF.